Following are 20 T cell receptor beta chains from one sample sequenced in a study of beta chain features in type 1 diabetes. Reverse transcribing all isolated RNA meant expressed TCRB transcripts were sequenced. The repertoire was sequenced with immunoSEQ multiplex PCR; TCRdb's copy has only in-frame clones and lacks some. The profile shows about 320,000 clones, 11% to 15% of them singletons. Input material: central memory CD4+ T cells from blood. These receptors originate from a man aged 30-40 years in good health.

The chain combines TRBV10-3 with TRBJ1-5; D unresolved. Trimming removed 9 bases from V and 6 bases from J, with 9 bases in between. Germline assignment: CDR1 ENHRY and CDR2 SYGVKD. The CDR3 consists of 11 residues. The CDR3 spells CAIAWRQPQHF. The CDR3 region has the DNA TGTGCCATTGCGTGGCGTCAGCCCCAGCATTTT.

This clone was seen a handful of times. V gene TRBV10-3 combines with J gene TRBJ2-3, with 9 bases lining up with TRBD1. V was pared by 6 bases and J by 4 bases, with 8 bases of the junction left unmatched. Germline assignment: CDR1 ENHRY and CDR2 SYGVKD. The CDR3 sequence is 15 residues long. This chain's CDR3 is CAISGTGSYADTQYF. CDR3 bases: TGTGCCATCAGCGGGACAGGGTCGTATGCAGATACGCAGTATTTT.

This clone was observed a few times. This rearrangement joins TRBV6-5 to TRBJ1-2, with TRBD1 as a possible D gene (5 bases). The V and J ends lost 2 bases and 7 bases respectively, with 11 bases between them. The CDR3 has 13 amino acids. Looked up from germline, CDR1 is MNHEY and CDR2 is SVGAGI. Here the CDR3 reads CASSYRGAVGYTF. In DNA, the CDR3 is TGTGCCAGCAGTTACAGGGGCGCGGTTGGCTACACCTTC.

The genes are TRBV6-1 and TRBJ2-3; the D is unclear. CDR3 size: 15 residues. The V and J ends lost 5 bases and 8 bases respectively, with 20 bases between them. CDR1 is MNHNS and CDR2 is SASEGT in the germline V gene. The CDR3 DNA reads TGTGCCAGCAGTCAATATGCGGCCGATGCAAGTACGCAGTATTTT. It specifies CASSQYAADASTQYF.

V gene TRBV10-3 combines with J gene TRBJ2-1; 10 nucleotides line up with TRBD2. There are 16 residues in the CDR3. Looked up from germline, CDR1 is ENHRY and CDR2 is SYGVKD. Unmatched junction bases numbered 10, after V lost 6 bases and J lost 5 bases. The CDR3 sequence: CAISQGLARANNEQFF. DNA for the CDR3: TGTGCCATCAGCCAGGGACTAGCGAGAGCGAACAATGAGCAGTTCTTC.

This clone was detected ten times or more. This rearrangement joins TRBV28 to TRBJ2-1, with D possibly being TRBD1 (5 bases). CDR1 is MDHEN and CDR2 is SYDVKM in the germline V gene. Deletions cut 5 bases from V and 7 bases from J, with 18 bases between. CDR3 length: 15 residues. The CDR3 DNA reads TGTGCCAGCAGTGCTCCCCTCCCCAGGGTTAATGAGCAGTTCTTC. Protein sequence: CASSAPLPRVNEQFF.

The J gene is TRBJ2-1, the V gene TRBV11-2; 8 bases agree with TRBD2. Germline CDR1 SGHAT, CDR2 FQNNGV. The CDR3 runs 16 residues. J was trimmed by 8 bases and V by 0 bases; bases with no gene match: 9. The CDR3 is CASSLDLAGSGDEQFF. CDR3 in DNA: TGTGCCAGCAGCTTAGATTTAGCGGGGAGTGGGGATGAGCAGTTCTTC.

This clone has just a few counts. The J gene is TRBJ1-5, the V gene TRBV7-6; the D gene is possibly TRBD1 (5 bases). The CDR3 runs 15 residues. Trimming stripped 4 bases from V and 4 bases from J, with 14 bases between. Germline loops: CDR1 SGHVS, CDR2 FNYEAQ. CDR3 sequence: CASSSGGGRNQPQHF. The CDR3 DNA is TGTGCCAGCAGCTCCGGGGGAGGACGGAATCAGCCCCAGCATTTT. Full variable domain (outside the CDR3, taken from reference TRBV7-6 and TRBJ1-5): GAGVSQSPRYKVTKRGQDVALRCDPISGHVSLYWYRQALGQGPEFLTYFNYEAQQDKSGLPNDRFSAERPEGSISTLTIQRTEQRDSAMYRCASSSGGGRNQPQHFGDGTRLSIL.

This clone has a handful of counts. The gene calls are TRBV7-2 and TRBJ1-5; 7 positions match TRBD1. Germline CDR1 SGHTA, CDR2 FQGNSA. The V segment lost 3 bases and the J segment 4 bases; nucleotides outside the gene matches: 6. CDR3 length equals 15 residues. CDR3 residues: CASSLSGQANQPQHF. The CDR3 nucleotides are TGTGCCAGCAGCTTGAGTGGACAGGCAAATCAGCCCCAGCATTTT.

In its sample, this clone was seen a few times. The chain combines TRBV10-3 with TRBJ2-5, with 12 bases matching TRBD2. The germline gives CDR1 ENHRY, CDR2 SYGVKD. The length of the CDR3 is 16 residues. The junction had 5 bases not matched to a gene; V was cut back by 2 bases and J by 4 bases. CDR3 in DNA: TGTGCCATCAGTGAGGCTAGCGGGAGGGCCGGAGAGACCCAGTACTTC. The encoded protein is CAISEASGRAGETQYF.

The V call is TRBV7-2, the J call TRBJ2-1; TRBD2 is a possible D gene (6 bases). V was clipped by 2 bases and J by 9 bases, with 8 bases between them. CDR1 SGHTA and CDR2 FQGNSA come from the germline V gene. The CDR3 is made up of 12 amino acids. CDR3 protein: CASSLLGGEQFF. As DNA, the CDR3 is TGTGCCAGCAGCTTATTGGGGGGTGAGCAGTTCTTC. Variable domain in full (rest from reference TRBV7-2 and TRBJ2-1): GAGVSQSPSNKVTEKGKDVELRCDPISGHTALYWYRQSLGQGLEFLIYFQGNSAPDKSGLPSDRFSAERTGGSVSTLTIQRTQQEDSAVYLCASSLLGGEQFFGPGTRLTVL.

In DNA form, the CDR3 reads TGTGCCAGCAGACGACCGGGACAGGGCGTGAATGAGCAGTTCTTC. This codes for CASRRPGQGVNEQFF. The chain carries TRBV11-2 and TRBJ2-1, with 9 bases fitting TRBD1. CDR1 and CDR2 from the germline V gene are SGHAT and FQNNGV. Germline trimming cut 6 bases from V and 7 bases from J; bases unmatched to any gene: 10. CDR3 length: 15 amino acids.

The chain has TRBV12-2 and TRBJ2-5; the table's D call, TRBD2, was not checked against the DNA. TRBV12-2 is annotated as a pseudogene. The CDR3 runs 16 residues. The CDR3 DNA reads as TGTGCAAGTCGCTTAGTATCGGGCGGGCCGTGGGAGACCCAGTACTTC. Its translation: CASRLVSGGPWETQYF.

The J gene is TRBJ2-2, the V gene TRBV27; D call uncertain. CDR3 length: 15 residues. The germline V and J ends were trimmed by 8 bases and 0 bases, with 13 bases remaining between them. Germline CDR1 is MNHEY and CDR2 is SMNVEV (reference sequence). The CDR3 here is CASALSSTNTGELFF. The CDR3 coding sequence is TGTGCCAGCGCCCTTTCCTCTACGAACACCGGGGAGCTGTTTTTT.

This clone was picked up a small number of times. The rearrangement uses TRBV9 and TRBJ1-5; D possibly corresponds to TRBD1 (6 bases). This CDR3 region has 13 residues. CDR1 and CDR2 from the germline V gene are SGDLS and YYNGEE. Between the trimmed V and J ends, which lost 3 bases and 7 bases, there was a span of 11 bases. CDR3 DNA sequence: TGTGCCAGCAGCGAAGGGGGGCAACAGCCCCAGCATTTT. Translation: CASSEGGQQPQHF.

V usage is TRBV27 and J usage is TRBJ1-2; TRBD1 aligns across 9 bases. The germline gives CDR1 MNHEY, CDR2 SMNVEV (reference sequence). The V segment lost 7 bases and the J segment 3 bases; nucleotides outside the gene matches: 18. This CDR3 contains 18 residues. Here the CDR3 reads CASTPRADPTGGDYGYTF. The DNA of the CDR3 is TGTGCCAGCACCCCGCGGGCAGATCCGACAGGGGGAGACTATGGCTACACCTTC.

The chain has TRBV6-1 and TRBJ1-3; 7 bases match TRBD1. Germline V lookup: CDR1 MNHNS, CDR2 SASEGT. V was pared by 4 bases and J by 3 bases, with 9 bases of the junction left unmatched. The CDR3 contains 16 residues. Here the CDR3 DNA reads TGTGCCAGCAGTGCAAATCCGGGACAGCATGGAAACACCATATATTTT. Its translation: CASSANPGQHGNTIYF.

The chain joins TRBV7-8 to TRBJ2-7; TRBD1 or TRBD2 may be the D gene (5 bases each). The germline V gene has CDR1 SGHVS and CDR2 FQNEAQ. The CDR3 runs to 13 residues. Between the trimmed V and J ends, which lost 5 bases and 2 bases, there was a span of 10 bases. CDR3 in amino acids: CASSPRGPYEQYF. DNA for the CDR3: TGTGCCAGCAGCCCCCGGGGACCCTACGAGCAGTACTTC.

This clone was found a few times. One end of the junction fails to match germline, which may point to a read error. This chain uses TRBV7-2 with TRBJ2-5; no clear D gene. The CDR3 runs to 13 residues. Germline assignment: CDR1 SGHTA and CDR2 FQGNSA. CDR3 region: CASSSDPHGTQYF. The CDR3 coding sequence is TGCGCCAGCAGCAGCGACCCCCATGGGACCCAGTACTTC.

This clone has only a few counts. The V and J genes are TRBV19 and TRBJ2-1; TRBD1 matches at 7 bases. The CDR3 is 16 amino acids. After removal of 6 bases from V and 4 bases from J, the junction contained 12 bases not matched to a gene. Germline-derived CDR1 and CDR2 are LNHDA and SQIVND (reference sequence). This CDR3 is CASRESKGGGYNEQFF. The CDR3 DNA sequence: TGTGCCAGTAGAGAATCCAAAGGGGGCGGTTACAATGAGCAGTTCTTC.